This is a list of T cell receptor beta chains from one sample in a study of cytomegalovirus exposure and HLA in healthy donors. This table comes from immunoSEQ multiplex PCR, and its TCRdb copy is limited to in-frame clones, with some not included. The sample includes about 220,000 clones, about 81% seen only once; the top ten take roughly 5.5%. The material sequenced was PBMCs. These receptors were collected from a man aged 35-49 years in good health and CMV-seropositive. Each CDR3 is given with its conserved first and last residue. Clone size, where shown, is once, few, many, or a class for clones that have expanded.

CDR3aa: CASSTVGQGSYEQYF
v_gene: TRBV6-5
j_gene: TRBJ2-7
abundance: .

CDR3aa: CASGLVSRAGVGDTQYF
v_gene: TRBV12-5
j_gene: TRBJ2-3
abundance: .

CDR3aa: CAISGGNTEAFF
v_gene: TRBV10-3
j_gene: TRBJ1-1
abundance: few

CDR3aa: CASSDPRGTQPQHF
v_gene: TRBV6-4
j_gene: TRBJ1-5
abundance: once

CDR3aa: CASSQDRGLGEAFF
v_gene: TRBV4-1
j_gene: TRBJ1-1
abundance: .

CDR3aa: CASSPERVNYGYTF
v_gene: TRBV4-1
j_gene: TRBJ1-2
abundance: .

CDR3aa: CASSDKGLYEQYF
v_gene: TRBV2
j_gene: TRBJ2-7
abundance: .

CDR3aa: CASSPGVAGLAETQYF
v_gene: TRBV14
j_gene: TRBJ2-5
abundance: .

CDR3aa: CSSSSSYQPQHF
v_gene: TRBV7-9
j_gene: TRBJ1-5
abundance: few

CDR3aa: CASSSRGTGDERGYTF
v_gene: TRBV7-9
j_gene: TRBJ1-2
abundance: .

CDR3aa: CASTWGGEPFYEQYF
v_gene: TRBV5-1
j_gene: TRBJ2-7
abundance: .